This entry lists 18 T cell receptor beta chains sequenced from one sample in a study of T-cell memory formation after mild COVID-19. One entry per CDR3 protein, called by TCRdb with MiXCR from the 5' RACE reads. The data show approximately 560,000 distinct CDR3 sequences, with roughly 17% seen just once and roughly 7.7% held by the top ten. Sample: PBMCs or a T cell subset sorted from them (not recorded which). The receptor source for this set is an adult woman who had mild COVID-19 (a few samples of this study predate the infection). Cell type and time point are not known.

This clonotype appeared a few times. This chain links TRBV4-3 with TRBJ2-7, with D unclear. Per germline, CDR1 LGHNA and CDR2 YSLEER. V lost 0 bases to trimming and J lost 6 bases, with 15 bases between them. CDR3 length: 15 amino acids. The CDR3 region is CASSQDLWTPAEQYF. The CDR3, as DNA: TGCGCCAGCAGCCAAGATCTCTGGACCCCTGCCGAGCAGTACTTC.

This clonotype was observed a few times. The rearrangement uses TRBV7-6 and TRBJ2-3, with D perhaps matching TRBD2 (5 bases). The V gene's germline CDR1 is SGHVS and CDR2 FNYEAQ. V lost 5 bases to trimming and J lost 6 bases, with 15 bases between them. There are 14 residues in the CDR3. The CDR3 DNA is TGTGCCAGCAGCCAGGCGGGCCGAGGGGATACGCAGTATTTT. Translated, it gives CASSQAGRGDTQYF.

This clonotype was detected only a few times. This rearrangement joins TRBV12-3 or TRBV12-4 to TRBJ1-3; D ambiguous. Trimming left V 5 bases short and J 0 bases short, with 14 bases between. The CDR3 is made up of 16 amino acids. In DNA, the CDR3 is TGTGCCAGCAGTCCCCCGCAGCCTTCCTCTGGAAACACCATATATTTT. Translation gives CASSPPQPSSGNTIYF.

In this sample, this clonotype turned up a few times. The chain has TRBV4-3 and TRBJ1-3; D remains unclear. V was clipped by 0 bases and J by 1 base, with 10 bases between them. CDR1 and CDR2 (germline): LGHNA, YSLEER. The CDR3 covers 16 residues. DNA for the CDR3: TGCGCCAGCAGCCAAGATTTTCTCGGTTCTGGAAACACCATATATTTT. Encoded protein: CASSQDFLGSGNTIYF.

Many counts were recorded for this clonotype. The chain employs TRBV20-1 and TRBJ2-5, with 11 bases identical to TRBD2. CDR1 DFQATT and CDR2 SNEGSKA come from the germline V gene (reference sequence). CDR3 size: 13 residues. V trimming: 8 bases; J trimming: 3 bases; junction bases outside the gene matches: 5. CDR3 nucleotides: TGCAGTCGGGATAGCGGGGGGGAAGAGACCCAGTACTTC. This codes for CSRDSGGEETQYF.

This chain uses TRBV12-3 or TRBV12-4 with TRBJ2-1; TRBD2 matches at 11 bases. The CDR3 runs 14 residues. Losses at the gene ends were 6 bases for V and 8 bases for J; bases not matched to a gene: 6. CDR3 protein: CASSFTSGSDEQFF. The DNA for the CDR3 is TGTGCCAGCAGCTTTACTAGCGGGAGCGATGAGCAGTTCTTC.

This rearrangement joins TRBV3-1 to TRBJ2-2, with TRBD2 identical over 8 bases. Germline-derived CDR1 and CDR2 are LGHDT and YNNKEL (reference sequence). Trimming took 3 bases from V and 4 from J; bases not matched to a gene: 4. This CDR3 has 15 amino acids. This CDR3 is CASSHRGGSTGELFF. CDR3 coding DNA: TGTGCCAGCAGCCACCGGGGGGGGAGCACCGGGGAGCTGTTTTTT. Together with reference TRBV3-1 and TRBJ2-2, the CDR3 gives the full variable domain: DTAVSQTPKYLVTQMGNDKSIKCEQNLGHDTMYWYKQDSKKFLKIMFSYNNKELIINETVPNRFSPKSPDKAHLNLHINSLELGDSAVYFCASSHRGGSTGELFFGEGSRLTVL.

The V and J genes are TRBV18 and TRBJ1-1, with D possibly matching TRBD1 (5 bases). The CDR3 totals 13 residues. Germline V gene data show CDR1 as KGHSH and CDR2 as LQKENI. Deletions cut 1 base from V and 7 bases from J, with 10 bases between. CDR3 DNA: TGTGCCAGCTCACCACGGGGGACCTTTGAAGCTTTCTTT. Residues: CASSPRGTFEAFF.

This chain joins TRBV20-1 and TRBJ1-2; a weak D match, TRBD1 (6 bases). Germline CDR1 DFQATT, CDR2 SNEGSKA (reference sequence). Trimming shortened V by 2 bases and J by 8 bases, and 12 bases separated the two germline ends. CDR3 length: 12 amino acids. CDR3 coding DNA: TGCAGTGCTAGAACCAGGGGCCAGGGCTACACCTTC. Amino acid sequence: CSARTRGQGYTF.

The table lists this clonotype with a few counts. CDR3 DNA sequence: TGTGCCAGCAGTTCCCCAGGGACAGGGGGTAAAGAGACCCAGTACTTC. It is translated as CASSSPGTGGKETQYF. The V call is TRBV27, the J call TRBJ2-5; 11 bases agree with TRBD1. The CDR3 contains 16 residues. CDR1 is MNHEY and CDR2 is SMNVEV in the germline V gene (reference sequence). After removal of 4 bases from V and 3 bases from J, the junction contained 7 bases not matched to a gene.

The chain uses TRBV15 and TRBJ2-3; 12 nucleotides align to TRBD2. The CDR3 has 16 residues. From germline, CDR1 is LNHNV and CDR2 YYDKDF (reference sequence). Trimming removed 5 bases from V and 4 bases from J; junction bases left unmatched: 7. Here the CDR3 DNA reads TGTGCCACCAGCTCCTGGACTAGCGGGGTCCCAGATACGCAGTATTTT. Its protein product is CATSSWTSGVPDTQYF.

This clonotype came up many times. This rearrangement joins TRBV5-1 to TRBJ2-3, with 7 bases that match TRBD2. With V trimmed by 0 bases and J by 5 bases, 3 bases remained unmatched. The CDR3 has 14 amino acids. From germline, CDR1 is SGHRS and CDR2 YFSETQ. The CDR3 coding sequence is TGCGCCAGCAGCTTGGCTAGCGGAGGAGATACGCAGTATTTT. Protein sequence: CASSLASGGDTQYF.

This clonotype was detected only a few times. This chain uses TRBV20-1 with TRBJ2-5; D is uncertain. CDR1 and CDR2 (germline): DFQATT, SNEGSKA (reference sequence). Deletions cut 3 bases from V and 1 base from J, with 6 bases between. This CDR3 is built from 12 residues. The CDR3 DNA reads as TGCAGTGCTAGTAGCCCCCAAGAGACCCAGTACTTC. Translated, it gives CSASSPQETQYF.

This clonotype was recorded a few times. The chain recombines TRBV6-5 with TRBJ1-1; D is possibly TRBD1 (5 bases). The CDR3 contains 15 residues. Germline V gene sequence: CDR1 MNHEY, CDR2 SVGAGI. Between the trimmed V and J ends, which lost 5 bases and 4 bases, there was a span of 17 bases. The CDR3 here is CASSHRGRRATEAFF. The CDR3 coding sequence is TGTGCCAGCAGTCACCGGGGGAGGAGGGCCACTGAAGCTTTCTTT.

The rearrangement joins TRBV9 to TRBJ2-7; D gene uncertain. The length of the CDR3 is 14 residues. Germline CDR1 reads SGDLS; CDR2 reads YYNGEE. The ends were cut back, 0 bases at V and 0 bases at J, with 7 bases in the middle. CDR3 region: CASSVEGTSYEQYF. The CDR3 nucleotides are TGTGCCAGCAGCGTAGAGGGTACCTCCTACGAGCAGTACTTC.

This clonotype turned up a few times. V usage is TRBV7-3 and J usage is TRBJ2-3; TRBD2 agrees at 7 bases. Germline V gene data show CDR1 as SGHTA and CDR2 as FQGTGA. This CDR3 has 15 residues. V shed 2 bases, J shed 2 bases, and the junction held 4 bases outside the gene matches. The DNA of the CDR3 is TGTGCCAGCAGCTTAGGAGCGGGGCCCACAGATACGCAGTATTTT. This translates into CASSLGAGPTDTQYF.

The chain employs TRBV9 and TRBJ1-1; no firm D call. This CDR3 comprises 16 residues. Trimming took off 3 bases at V and 1 base at J, with 16 bases between the two ends. Germline CDR1 and CDR2: SGDLS and YYNGEE. CDR3 nucleotides: TGTGCCAGCAGCGCCCACTCGGGTCAGGAGAACACTGAAGCTTTCTTT. Its translation is CASSAHSGQENTEAFF.

This chain links TRBV10-3 with TRBJ1-1, with TRBD1 as a possible D gene (5 bases). The germline V and J ends were trimmed by 8 bases and 1 base, with 11 bases remaining between them. The CDR3 extends over 13 amino acids. Looked up from germline, CDR1 is ENHRY and CDR2 is SYGVKD. The CDR3 loop reads CAISKQGNTEAFF. CDR3 DNA sequence: TGTGCCATCTCAAAGCAGGGGAACACTGAAGCTTTCTTT.